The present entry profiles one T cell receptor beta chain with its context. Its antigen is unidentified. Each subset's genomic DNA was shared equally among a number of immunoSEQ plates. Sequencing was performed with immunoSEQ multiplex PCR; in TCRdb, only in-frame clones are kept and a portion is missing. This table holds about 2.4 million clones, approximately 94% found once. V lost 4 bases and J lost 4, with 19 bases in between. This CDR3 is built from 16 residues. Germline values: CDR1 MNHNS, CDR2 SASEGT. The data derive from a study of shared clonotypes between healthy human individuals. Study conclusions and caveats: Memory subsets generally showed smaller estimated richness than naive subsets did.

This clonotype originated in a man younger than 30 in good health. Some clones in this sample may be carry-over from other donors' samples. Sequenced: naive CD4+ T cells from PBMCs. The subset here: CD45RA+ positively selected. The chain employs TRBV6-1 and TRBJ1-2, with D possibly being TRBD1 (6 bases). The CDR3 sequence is CASSGSPGAGAYGYTF. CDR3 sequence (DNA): TGTGCCAGCAGTGGATCTCCAGGGGCTGGGGCCTATGGCTACACCTTC.